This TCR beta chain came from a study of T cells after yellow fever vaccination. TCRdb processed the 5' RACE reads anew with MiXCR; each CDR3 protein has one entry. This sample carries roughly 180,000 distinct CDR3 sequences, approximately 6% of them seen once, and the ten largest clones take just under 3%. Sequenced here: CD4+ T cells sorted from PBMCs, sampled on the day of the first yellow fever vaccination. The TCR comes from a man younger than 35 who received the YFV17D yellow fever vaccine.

CDR3 DNA sequence: TGTGCCCCACAGGGCGGGGGGGCCGGGTCTAGCACAGATACGCAGTATTTT. This gives the protein CAPQGGGAGSSTDTQYF. The chain employs TRBV6-1 and TRBJ2-3; TRBD2 matches 9 bases. Germline assignment: CDR1 MNHNS and CDR2 SASEGT. Trimming took 11 bases from V and 0 from J; bases not matched to a gene: 15. CDR3 length: 17 amino acids.